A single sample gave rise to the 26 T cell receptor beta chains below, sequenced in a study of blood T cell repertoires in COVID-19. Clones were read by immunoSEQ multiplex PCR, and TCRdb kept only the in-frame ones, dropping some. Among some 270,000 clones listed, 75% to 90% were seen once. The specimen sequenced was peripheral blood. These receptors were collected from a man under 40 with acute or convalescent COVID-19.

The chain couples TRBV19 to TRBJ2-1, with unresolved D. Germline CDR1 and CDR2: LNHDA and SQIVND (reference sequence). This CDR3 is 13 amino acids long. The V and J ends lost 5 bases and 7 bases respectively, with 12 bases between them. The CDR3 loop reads CASSPQPRNEQFF. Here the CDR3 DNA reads TGTGCCAGTAGTCCCCAACCCCGGAATGAGCAGTTCTTC.

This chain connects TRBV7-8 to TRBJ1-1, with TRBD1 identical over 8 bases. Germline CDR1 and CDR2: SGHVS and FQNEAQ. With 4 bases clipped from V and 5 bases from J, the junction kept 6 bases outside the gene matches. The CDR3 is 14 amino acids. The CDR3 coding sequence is TGTGCCAGCAGCTCGACAGGGGTGATAACTGAAGCTTTCTTT. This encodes CASSSTGVITEAFF.

In DNA, the CDR3 is TGTGCCACCAGTGATCAGAGCGGGGGTTTGACAGATACGCAGTATTTT. It translates to CATSDQSGGLTDTQYF. V usage is TRBV24-1 and J usage is TRBJ2-3, with 8 bases fitting TRBD2. The J segment lost 3 bases and the V segment lost 3 bases, leaving 7 bases of the junction unmatched. CDR3 size: 16 residues. Germline V gene data show CDR1 as KGHDR and CDR2 as SFDVKD.

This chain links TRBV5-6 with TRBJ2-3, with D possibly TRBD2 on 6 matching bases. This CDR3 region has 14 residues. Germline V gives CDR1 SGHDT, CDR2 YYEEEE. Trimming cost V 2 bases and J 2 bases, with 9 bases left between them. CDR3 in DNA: TGTGCCAGCAGCTTACTAGCCCCCACAGATACGCAGTATTTT. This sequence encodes CASSLLAPTDTQYF.

The CDR3 reads CASSPLTGWPYEQYF. CDR3 bases: TGCGCCAGCAGCCCGTTGACAGGGTGGCCCTACGAGCAGTACTTC. The chain couples TRBV5-1 to TRBJ2-7; TRBD1 matches at 7 bases. V lost 4 bases to trimming and J lost 2 bases; unmatched junction nucleotides: 9. This CDR3 contains 15 residues. Germline V CDR1 and CDR2: SGHRS, YFSETQ.

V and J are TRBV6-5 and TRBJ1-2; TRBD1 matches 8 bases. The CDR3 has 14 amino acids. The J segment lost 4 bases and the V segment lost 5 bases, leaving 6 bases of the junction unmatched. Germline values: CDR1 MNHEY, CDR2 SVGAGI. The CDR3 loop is CASSPVQGVYGYTF. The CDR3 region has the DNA TGTGCCAGCAGTCCCGTACAGGGGGTCTATGGCTACACCTTC.

The DNA for the CDR3 is TGCGCCAGCAGTGGGAGGGCGGGAGGCGAGCAGTACTTC. Protein sequence: CASSGRAGGEQYF. The rearrangement links TRBV10-1 to TRBJ2-7, with 8 bases that match TRBD2. Looked up from germline, CDR1 is WNHNN and CDR2 is SYGVQD (reference sequence). The V segment lost 4 bases and the J segment 6 bases; nucleotides outside the gene matches: 5. The CDR3 length is 13 residues.

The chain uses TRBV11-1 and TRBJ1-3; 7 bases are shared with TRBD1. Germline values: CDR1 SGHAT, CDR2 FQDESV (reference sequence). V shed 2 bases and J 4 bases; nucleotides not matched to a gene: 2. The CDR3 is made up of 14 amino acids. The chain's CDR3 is CASSLTGAGNTIYF. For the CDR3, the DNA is TGTGCCAGCAGCTTAACAGGGGCCGGAAACACCATATATTTT.

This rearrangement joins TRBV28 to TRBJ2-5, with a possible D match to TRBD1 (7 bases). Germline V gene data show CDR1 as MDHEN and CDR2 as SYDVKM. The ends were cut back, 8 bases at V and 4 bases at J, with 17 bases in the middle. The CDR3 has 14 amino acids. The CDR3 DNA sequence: TGTGCCAGCTACAGGGGCCAGGGGGGAGAGACCCAGTACTTC. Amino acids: CASYRGQGGETQYF.

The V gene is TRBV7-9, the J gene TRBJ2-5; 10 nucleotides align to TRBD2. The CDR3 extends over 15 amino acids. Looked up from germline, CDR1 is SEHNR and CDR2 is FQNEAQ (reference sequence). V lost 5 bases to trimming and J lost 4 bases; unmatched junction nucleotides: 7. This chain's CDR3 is CASSRAGGLLETQYF. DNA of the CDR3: TGTGCCAGCAGCCGAGCGGGAGGGTTATTAGAGACCCAGTACTTC.

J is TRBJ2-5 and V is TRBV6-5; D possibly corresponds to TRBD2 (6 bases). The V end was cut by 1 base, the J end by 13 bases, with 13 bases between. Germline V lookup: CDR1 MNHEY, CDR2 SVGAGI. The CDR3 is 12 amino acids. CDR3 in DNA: TGTGCCAGCAGTTACTTCGGGGGAAAGCGGTACTTC. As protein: CASSYFGGKRYF.

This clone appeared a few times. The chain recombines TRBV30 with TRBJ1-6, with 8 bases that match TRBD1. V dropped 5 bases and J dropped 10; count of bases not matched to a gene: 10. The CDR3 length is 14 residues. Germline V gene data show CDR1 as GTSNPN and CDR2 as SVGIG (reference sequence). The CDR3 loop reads CAWSTGGTRSPLHF. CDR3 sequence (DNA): TGTGCCTGGTCTACAGGGGGAACGAGGTCACCCCTCCACTTT.

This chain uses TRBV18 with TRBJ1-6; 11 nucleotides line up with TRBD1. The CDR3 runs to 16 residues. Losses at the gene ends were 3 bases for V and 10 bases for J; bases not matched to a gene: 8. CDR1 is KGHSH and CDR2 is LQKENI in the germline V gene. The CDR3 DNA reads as TGTGCCAGCTCACCCAGGACAGGGGGCGTCAACTCACCCCTCCACTTT. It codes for CASSPRTGGVNSPLHF.

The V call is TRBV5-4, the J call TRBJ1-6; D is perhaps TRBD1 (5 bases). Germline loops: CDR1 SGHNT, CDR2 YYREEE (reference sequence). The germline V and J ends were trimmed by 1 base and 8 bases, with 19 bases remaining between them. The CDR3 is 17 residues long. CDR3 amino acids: CASSLWRGRMSDSPLHF. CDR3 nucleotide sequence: TGTGCCAGCAGCTTGTGGAGGGGCCGCATGAGCGATTCACCCCTCCACTTT.

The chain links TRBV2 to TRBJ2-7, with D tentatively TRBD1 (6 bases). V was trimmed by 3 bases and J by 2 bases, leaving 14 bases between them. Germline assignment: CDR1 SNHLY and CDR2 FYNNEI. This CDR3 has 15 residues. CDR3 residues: CASSEVQGRTYEQYF. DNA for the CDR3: TGTGCCAGCAGTGAGGTCCAGGGGCGCACCTACGAGCAGTACTTC.

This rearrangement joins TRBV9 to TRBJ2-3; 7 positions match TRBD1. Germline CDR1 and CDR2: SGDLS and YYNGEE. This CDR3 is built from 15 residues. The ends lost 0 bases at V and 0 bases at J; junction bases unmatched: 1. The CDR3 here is CASSVEGASTDTQYF. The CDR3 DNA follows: TGTGCCAGCAGCGTAGAGGGGGCGAGCACAGATACGCAGTATTTT.

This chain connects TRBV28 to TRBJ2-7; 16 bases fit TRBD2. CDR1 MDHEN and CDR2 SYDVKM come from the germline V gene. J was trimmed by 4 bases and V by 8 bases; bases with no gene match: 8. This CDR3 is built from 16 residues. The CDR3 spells CASVPGTSGGEYEQYF. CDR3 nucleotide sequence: TGTGCCAGCGTCCCGGGGACTAGCGGGGGGGAATACGAGCAGTACTTC. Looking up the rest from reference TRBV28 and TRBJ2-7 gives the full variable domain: DVKVTQSSRYLVKRTGEKVFLECVQDMDHENMFWYRQDPGLGLRLIYFSYDVKMKEKGDIPEGYSVSREKKERFSLILESASTNQTSMYLCASVPGTSGGEYEQYFGPGTRLTVT.

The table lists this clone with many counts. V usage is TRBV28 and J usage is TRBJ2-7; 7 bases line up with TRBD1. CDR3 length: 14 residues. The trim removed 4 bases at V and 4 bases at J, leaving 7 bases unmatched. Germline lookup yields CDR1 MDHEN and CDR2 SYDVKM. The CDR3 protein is CASSWPTGRYEQYF. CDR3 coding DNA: TGTGCCAGCAGTTGGCCGACAGGGAGATACGAGCAGTACTTC.

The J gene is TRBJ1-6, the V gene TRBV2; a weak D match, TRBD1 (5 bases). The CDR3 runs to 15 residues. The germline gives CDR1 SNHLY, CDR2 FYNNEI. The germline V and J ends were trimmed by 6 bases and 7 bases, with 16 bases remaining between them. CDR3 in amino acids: CASRAEGRGNSPLHF. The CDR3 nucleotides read TGTGCCAGCAGGGCGGAGGGGCGGGGGAATTCACCCCTCCACTTT.

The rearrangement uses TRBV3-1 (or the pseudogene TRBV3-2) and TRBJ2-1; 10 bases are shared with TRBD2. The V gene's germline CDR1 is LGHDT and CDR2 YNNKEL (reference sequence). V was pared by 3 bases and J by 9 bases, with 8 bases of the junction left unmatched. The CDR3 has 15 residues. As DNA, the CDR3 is TGTGCCAGCAGCCAGCTAGCGGGAGCGACGGGTGAGCAGTTCTTC. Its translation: CASSQLAGATGEQFF.

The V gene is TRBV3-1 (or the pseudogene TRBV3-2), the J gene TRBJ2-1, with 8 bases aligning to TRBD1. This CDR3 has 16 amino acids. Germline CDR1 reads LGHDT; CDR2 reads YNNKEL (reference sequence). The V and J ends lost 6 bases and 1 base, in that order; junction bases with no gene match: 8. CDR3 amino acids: CASSQRRTGSYNEQFF. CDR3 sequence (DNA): TGTGCCAGCAGTCAAAGAAGGACAGGGTCCTACAATGAGCAGTTCTTC.

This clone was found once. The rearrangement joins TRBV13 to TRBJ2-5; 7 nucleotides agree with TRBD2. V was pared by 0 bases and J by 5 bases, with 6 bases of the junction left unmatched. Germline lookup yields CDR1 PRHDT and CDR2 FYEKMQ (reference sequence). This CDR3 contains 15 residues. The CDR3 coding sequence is TGTGCCAGCAGCTTAGGGGGGAGGGCCGGCGAGACCCAGTACTTC. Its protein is CASSLGGRAGETQYF.

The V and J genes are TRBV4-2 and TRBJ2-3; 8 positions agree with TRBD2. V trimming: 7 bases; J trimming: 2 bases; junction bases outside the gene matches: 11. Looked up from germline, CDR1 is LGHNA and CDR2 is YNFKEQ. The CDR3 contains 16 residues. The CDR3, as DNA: TGTGCCAGCAAAACAACCCCGGGGGGGGTCACAGATACGCAGTATTTT. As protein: CASKTTPGGVTDTQYF.

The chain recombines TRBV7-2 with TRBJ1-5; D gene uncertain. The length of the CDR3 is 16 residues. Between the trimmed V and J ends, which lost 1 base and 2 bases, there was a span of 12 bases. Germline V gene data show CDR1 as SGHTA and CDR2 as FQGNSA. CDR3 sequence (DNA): TGTGCCAGCAGCTTAGGGGCCGGGGAGGGCAATCAGCCCCAGCATTTT. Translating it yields CASSLGAGEGNQPQHF.

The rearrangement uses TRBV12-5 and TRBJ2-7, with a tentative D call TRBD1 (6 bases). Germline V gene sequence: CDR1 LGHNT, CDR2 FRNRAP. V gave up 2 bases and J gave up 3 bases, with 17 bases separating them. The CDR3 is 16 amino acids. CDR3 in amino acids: CASGLLRGWKLYEQYF. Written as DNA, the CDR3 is TGTGCTAGTGGTTTGTTAAGGGGGTGGAAACTCTACGAGCAGTACTTC.

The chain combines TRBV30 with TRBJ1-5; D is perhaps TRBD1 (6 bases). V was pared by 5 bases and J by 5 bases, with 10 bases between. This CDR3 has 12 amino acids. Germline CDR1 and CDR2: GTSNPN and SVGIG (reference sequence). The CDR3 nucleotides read TGTGCCTGGTCAAGACAGGATCAGCCCCAGCATTTT. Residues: CAWSRQDQPQHF.